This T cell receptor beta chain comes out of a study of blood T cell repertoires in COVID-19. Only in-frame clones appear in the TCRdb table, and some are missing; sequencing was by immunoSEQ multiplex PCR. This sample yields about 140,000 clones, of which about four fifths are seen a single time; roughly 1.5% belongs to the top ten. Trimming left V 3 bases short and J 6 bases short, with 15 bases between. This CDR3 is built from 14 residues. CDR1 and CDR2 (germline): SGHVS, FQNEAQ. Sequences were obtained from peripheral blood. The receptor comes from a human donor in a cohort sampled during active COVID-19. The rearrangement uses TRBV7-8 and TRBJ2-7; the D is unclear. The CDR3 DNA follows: TGTGCCAGCAGCTTGATTAGTGGGCTACGCGAGCAGTACTTC. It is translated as CASSLISGLREQYF.